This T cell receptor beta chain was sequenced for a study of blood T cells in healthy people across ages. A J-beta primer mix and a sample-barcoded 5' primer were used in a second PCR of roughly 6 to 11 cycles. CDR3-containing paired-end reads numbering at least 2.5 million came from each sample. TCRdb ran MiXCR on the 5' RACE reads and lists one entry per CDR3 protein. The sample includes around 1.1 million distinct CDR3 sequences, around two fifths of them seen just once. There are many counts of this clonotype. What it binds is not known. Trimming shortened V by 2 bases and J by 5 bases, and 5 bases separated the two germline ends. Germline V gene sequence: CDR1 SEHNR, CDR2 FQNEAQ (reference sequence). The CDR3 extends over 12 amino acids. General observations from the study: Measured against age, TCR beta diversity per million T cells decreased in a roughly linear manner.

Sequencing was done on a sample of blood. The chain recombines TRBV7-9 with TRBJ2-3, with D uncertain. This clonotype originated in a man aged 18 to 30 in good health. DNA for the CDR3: TGTGCCAGCAGCTTATTCGGAGATACGCAGTATTTT. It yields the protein CASSLFGDTQYF.